This passage covers 30 T cell receptor beta chains from one sample sequenced in a study of cytomegalovirus exposure and HLA in healthy donors. Using immunoSEQ multiplex PCR, the repertoire was profiled, and TCRdb retains in-frame clones only, with some absent. The sample has roughly 140,000 clones, around 90% seen once. Material for sequencing was PBMCs. Receptors originate from a young woman in good health and CMV-seropositive.

The chain uses TRBV25-1 and TRBJ2-7, with 9 nucleotides matching TRBD1. V lost 6 bases to trimming and J lost 0 bases; unmatched junction nucleotides: 0. This CDR3 has 13 residues. Germline CDR1 and CDR2: MGHDK and SYGVNS. CDR3 in amino acids: CASRDRGSYEQYF. In DNA form, the CDR3 reads TGTGCCAGCAGGGACAGGGGCTCCTACGAGCAGTACTTC.

The chain carries TRBV30 and TRBJ2-1, with D perhaps matching TRBD1 (6 bases). Germline lookup yields CDR1 GTSNPN and CDR2 SVGIG (reference sequence). The CDR3 has 14 residues. V was clipped by 0 bases and J by 7 bases, with 13 bases between them. CDR3: CAWSVRRGINEQFF. DNA of the CDR3: TGTGCCTGGAGTGTACGTAGGGGGATTAATGAGCAGTTCTTC.

V gene TRBV7-9 combines with J gene TRBJ1-5; 9 bases map to TRBD1. V trimming: 5 bases; J trimming: 7 bases; junction bases outside the gene matches: 9. CDR1 and CDR2 (germline): SEHNR, FQNEAQ (reference sequence). The CDR3 has 15 residues. CDR3: CASSSDRGVLQPQHF. The CDR3 bases are TGTGCCAGCAGCAGCGACAGGGGGGTACTACAGCCCCAGCATTTT.

Written as DNA, the CDR3 is TGTGCCAGCAGTTTATCGGGGGACAGGGTGAAGAACACCATATATTTT. It specifies CASSLSGDRVKNTIYF. V usage is TRBV27 and J usage is TRBJ1-3, with TRBD1 matching 9 bases. The length of the CDR3 is 16 residues. Germline lookup yields CDR1 MNHEY and CDR2 SMNVEV (reference sequence). Germline trimming cut 0 bases from V and 7 bases from J; bases unmatched to any gene: 7.

The chain couples TRBV11-3 to TRBJ1-1, with no clear D. Trimming stripped 4 bases from V and 5 bases from J, with 11 bases between. CDR1 is SGHNT and CDR2 is YENEEA in the germline V gene. The CDR3 extends over 13 amino acids. CDR3 loop: CASSSPRETEAFF. DNA for the CDR3: TGTGCCAGCAGCTCCCCGAGAGAAACTGAAGCTTTCTTT.

The J gene is TRBJ2-5, the V gene TRBV11-3, with a tentative D call TRBD1 (6 bases). This CDR3 comprises 14 residues. V shed 8 bases and J shed 4 bases, with 17 bases lying between them. The germline gives CDR1 SGHNT, CDR2 YENEEA. The CDR3 nucleotides read TGTGCCAGCCGAAAAGACCGGGACACAGAGACCCAGTACTTC. Translation: CASRKDRDTETQYF.

The rearrangement links TRBV6-5 to TRBJ2-1; 7 nucleotides line up with TRBD2. The germline V gene has CDR1 MNHEY and CDR2 SVGAGI. J lost 4 bases, V lost 6 bases, and 9 bases had no gene match. The CDR3 is 15 residues long. The CDR3 loop is CASSRAGHGYNEQFF. The CDR3 nucleotides read TGTGCCAGCAGCCGAGCGGGGCATGGATACAATGAGCAGTTCTTC.

CDR3 region: CASSRGPFPGNTIYF. The CDR3 coding sequence is TGTGCCAGCAGCCGGGGTCCATTCCCTGGAAACACCATATATTTT. The V gene is TRBV6-5, the J gene TRBJ1-3, with D hard to call. The CDR3 is made up of 15 amino acids. CDR1 MNHEY and CDR2 SVGAGI come from the germline V gene. The V gene lost 6 bases and the J gene lost 2 bases, with 14 bases spanning the gap.

The V gene is TRBV7-8, the J gene TRBJ2-7; 10 bases align to TRBD2. The V gene end was trimmed by 0 bases and the J gene end by 2 bases; junction bases not matched to a gene: 13. From germline, CDR1 is SGHVS and CDR2 FQNEAQ. The CDR3 consists of 19 residues. In nucleotides, the CDR3 is TGTGCCAGCAGCTTAGCGGTGGGGACTAGCGACCCCCTCGCCTACGAGCAGTACTTC. Translated: CASSLAVGTSDPLAYEQYF.

This chain links TRBV30 with TRBJ2-7; D perhaps matches TRBD2 (5 bases). Germline lookup yields CDR1 GTSNPN and CDR2 SVGIG (reference sequence). The ends were cut back, 1 base at V and 3 bases at J, with 10 bases in the middle. The CDR3 loop spans 13 amino acids. CDR3 sequence reads: CAWSGLALYEQYF. CDR3 coding DNA: TGTGCCTGGAGTGGGCTAGCTCTCTACGAGCAGTACTTC.

This chain joins TRBV29-1 and TRBJ1-1; D remains unclear. V was shortened by 2 bases and J by 5 bases, with 9 bases between the two germline ends. The CDR3 has 12 amino acids. CDR1 and CDR2 (germline): SQVTM, ANQGSEA. The CDR3 sequence is CSVEILGTEAFF. The CDR3 DNA follows: TGCAGCGTTGAAATACTAGGTACTGAAGCTTTCTTT. The complete variable domain, with remaining parts taken from reference TRBV29-1 and TRBJ1-1, reads SAVISQKPSRDICQRGTSLTIQCQVDSQVTMMFWYRQQPGQSLTLIATANQGSEATYESGFVIDKFPISRPNLTFSTLTVSNMSPEDSSIYLCSVEILGTEAFFGQGTRLTVV.

CDR3 nucleotide sequence: TGTGCCAGCAGTGAACTAGCGGGAGACACCGGGGAGCTGTTTTTT. This encodes CASSELAGDTGELFF. The chain carries TRBV6-1 and TRBJ2-2; 10 nucleotides agree with TRBD2. V was clipped by 2 bases and J by 3 bases; unmatched bases: 0. CDR3 length: 15 residues. CDR1 and CDR2 (germline): MNHNS, SASEGT.

This chain connects TRBV28 to TRBJ2-2, with a possible D match to TRBD2 (5 bases). This CDR3 comprises 16 residues. V was clipped by 4 bases and J by 5 bases, with 17 bases between them. CDR1 is MDHEN, CDR2 SYDVKM, per germline. CDR3 amino acids: CASSSVSGAPTGELFF. The CDR3 nucleotides are TGTGCCAGCAGTTCCGTAAGCGGAGCCCCAACCGGGGAGCTGTTTTTT. The variable domain in full, with the rest retrieved from reference TRBV28 and TRBJ2-2, is DVKVTQSSRYLVKRTGEKVFLECVQDMDHENMFWYRQDPGLGLRLIYFSYDVKMKEKGDIPEGYSVSREKKERFSLILESASTNQTSMYLCASSSVSGAPTGELFFGEGSRLTVL.

The rearrangement links TRBV28 to TRBJ1-5; 8 nucleotides line up with TRBD1. V shed 5 bases, J shed 1 base, and the junction held 13 bases outside the gene matches. CDR3 length: 18 residues. Germline V gene sequence: CDR1 MDHEN, CDR2 SYDVKM. CDR3 sequence: CASSKNLRTGLSNQPQHF. The DNA for the CDR3 is TGTGCCAGCAGTAAAAACCTCAGGACAGGGCTAAGCAATCAGCCCCAGCATTTT. The complete variable domain, with remaining parts taken from reference TRBV28 and TRBJ1-5, reads DVKVTQSSRYLVKRTGEKVFLECVQDMDHENMFWYRQDPGLGLRLIYFSYDVKMKEKGDIPEGYSVSREKKERFSLILESASTNQTSMYLCASSKNLRTGLSNQPQHFGDGTRLSIL.

The DNA for the CDR3 is TGCGCCAGCAGCCTTGGGGGGACTAGCTCTGGGGCCAACGTCCTGACTTTC. It yields the protein CASSLGGTSSGANVLTF. V is TRBV4-3 and J is TRBJ2-6; 8 positions agree with TRBD2. This CDR3 is 17 amino acids long. CDR1 is LGHNA, CDR2 YSLEER, per germline. V shed 4 bases and J 0 bases; nucleotides not matched to a gene: 5.

This clone was observed once. This chain links TRBV10-1 with TRBJ2-2, with TRBD2 identical over 9 bases. Germline CDR1 and CDR2: WNHNN and SYGVQD (reference sequence). The CDR3 runs to 16 residues. J gave up 5 bases and V 3 bases, and 7 bases lay outside the gene matches. CDR3 sequence (DNA): TGCGCCAGCAGTGAAGTAGGTCTAGCGGGAACCGGGGAGCTGTTTTTT. It yields the protein CASSEVGLAGTGELFF.

The gene calls are TRBV6-6 and TRBJ2-7, with a possible D match to TRBD1 (5 bases). The CDR3 runs to 14 residues. Trimming pared 4 bases from V and 4 bases from J, leaving 14 bases between. Germline V gene data show CDR1 as MNHNY and CDR2 as SVGAGI (reference sequence). CDR3 region: CASSSPVTGYEQYF. DNA of the CDR3: TGTGCCAGCAGTTCCCCCGTAACAGGTTACGAGCAGTACTTC.

About this clone: A junction boundary mismatches the germline segment, possibly from a read error. The J gene is TRBJ2-7, the V gene TRBV30, with a possible D match to TRBD1 (5 bases). The CDR3 is 14 residues long. CDR1 and CDR2 (germline): GTSNPN, SVGIG (reference sequence). CDR3 nucleotide sequence: TGTGCCTGGAGTCCCCCAGGGTTCTCCCACGAGCAGTACTTC. Amino acids: CAWSPPGFSHEQYF.

The chain combines TRBV10-2 with TRBJ1-4; TRBD1 aligns across 11 bases. The J segment lost 7 bases and the V segment lost 3 bases, leaving 7 bases of the junction unmatched. In germline, CDR1 is WSHSY, CDR2 SAAADI. The CDR3 loop spans 16 amino acids. CDR3 region: CASSDLDRGRSEKLFF. The CDR3 coding sequence is TGCGCCAGCAGTGATCTGGACAGGGGGCGTAGTGAAAAACTGTTTTTT.

In this sample, this clone turned up once. The V gene is TRBV5-1, the J gene TRBJ1-1; 7 nucleotides match TRBD1. V shed 4 bases and J 6 bases; nucleotides not matched to a gene: 9. The CDR3 consists of 14 residues. Germline-derived CDR1 and CDR2 are SGHRS and YFSETQ. This CDR3 is CASSIQTGEAEAFF. The DNA of the CDR3 is TGCGCCAGCAGCATCCAAACAGGGGAGGCTGAAGCTTTCTTT.

V and J are TRBV7-3 and TRBJ2-1; 9 nucleotides match TRBD2. Per the germline V gene, CDR1 is SGHTA and CDR2 is FQGTGA. V shed 2 bases and J 2 bases; nucleotides not matched to a gene: 4. CDR3 length equals 16 residues. The CDR3 coding sequence is TGTGCCAGCAGCTTATCGTCTAGCGGGACCTACAATGAGCAGTTCTTC. Encoded protein: CASSLSSSGTYNEQFF.

The rearrangement links TRBV28 to TRBJ2-3; D unresolved. The V end was cut by 4 bases, the J end by 7 bases, with 15 bases between. This CDR3 is built from 14 residues. Germline V gene lookup returns CDR1 MDHEN and CDR2 SYDVKM. CDR3 sequence reads: CASSSGSLAYTQYF. CDR3 sequence (DNA): TGTGCCAGCAGTTCTGGCAGTTTGGCTTATACGCAGTATTTT.

The chain uses TRBV9 and TRBJ2-2; the match to TRBD2 covers 11 bases. Germline CDR1 is SGDLS and CDR2 is YYNGEE. The CDR3 consists of 16 residues. The J segment lost 1 base and the V segment lost 7 bases, leaving 6 bases of the junction unmatched. The CDR3 sequence: CASAAGLAGNTGELFF. In DNA form, the CDR3 reads TGTGCCAGCGCCGCAGGACTAGCGGGGAACACCGGGGAGCTGTTTTTT.

Details on this clone: Its ends do not fully match the called genes, so a read error is possible. V is TRBV5-4 and J is TRBJ2-5; a possible D gene is TRBD2 (5 bases). From germline, CDR1 is SGHNT and CDR2 YYREEE (reference sequence). The CDR3 length is 13 residues. CDR3 nucleotides: TGTGCCAGCAGCTTTTACCTCTGGGAGAACCAGTACTTC. This translates into CASSFYLWENQYF.

The genes are TRBV5-1 and TRBJ2-7, with D possibly being TRBD1 (6 bases). From germline, CDR1 is SGHRS and CDR2 YFSETQ. Trimming pared 0 bases from V and 4 bases from J, leaving 14 bases between. This CDR3 comprises 15 residues. CDR3 protein: CASSLEGELGYEQYF. The DNA for the CDR3 is TGCGCCAGCAGCTTGGAGGGGGAATTGGGATACGAGCAGTACTTC.

This chain links TRBV19 with TRBJ2-7; no clear D gene. The V end lost 3 bases, the J end lost 3 bases, and 15 bases lay between the germline ends. CDR1 and CDR2 from the germline V gene are LNHDA and SQIVND (reference sequence). The CDR3 is 15 amino acids. The CDR3 spells CASSMVHGEGYEQYF. CDR3 bases: TGTGCCAGTAGTATGGTACACGGAGAAGGCTACGAGCAGTACTTC.

The chain carries TRBV5-6 and TRBJ1-2, with 7 bases matching TRBD1. Germline V gives CDR1 SGHDT, CDR2 YYEEEE. The CDR3 sequence is 15 residues long. The ends lost 3 bases at V and 3 bases at J; junction bases unmatched: 8. DNA for the CDR3: TGTGCCAGCAGCTCGGAGGGGGCGCTTCACTATGGCTACACCTTC. Protein: CASSSEGALHYGYTF.

The V and J genes are TRBV14 and TRBJ2-7; maybe TRBD2 (5 bases). The CDR3 runs to 15 residues. Per the germline V gene, CDR1 is SGHDN and CDR2 is FVKESK. Trimming took 1 base from V and 4 from J, leaving 14 bases between them. The CDR3 sequence is CASSQGAFSGYEQYF. The DNA for the CDR3 is TGTGCCAGCAGCCAAGGGGCCTTCTCGGGGTACGAGCAGTACTTC.

The rearrangement links TRBV6-4 to TRBJ2-3, with D possibly TRBD2 on 6 matching bases. This CDR3 contains 16 residues. Trimming took off 4 bases at V and 5 bases at J, with 19 bases between the two ends. CDR1 MRHNA and CDR2 SNTAGT come from the germline V gene. CDR3 DNA sequence: TGTGCCAGCAGTGGCCCCCGGGACTCCTTTCGAGATACGCAGTATTTT. As protein: CASSGPRDSFRDTQYF.

The V gene is TRBV5-6, the J gene TRBJ2-5; TRBD2 matches 11 bases. Germline values: CDR1 SGHDT, CDR2 YYEEEE. Trimming removed 4 bases from V and 2 bases from J; junction bases left unmatched: 10. This CDR3 comprises 17 residues. DNA of the CDR3: TGTGCCAGCAGCGGATTCGGGCTAGCGGGAGGTCAAGAGACCCAGTACTTC. Its translation: CASSGFGLAGGQETQYF.